This T cell receptor beta chain was captured in a study of patients and donors after allogeneic stem cell transplantation. TCRdb re-called the RT-PCR reads through MiXCR, storing one row per CDR3 protein. Among about 400,000 distinct CDR3 sequences listed, around 15% were seen once. The CDR3 spans 13 residues. Germline loops: CDR1 SGHRS, CDR2 YFSETQ. Deletions cut 7 bases from V and 1 base from J, with 11 bases between. Sample: blood, either unsorted or a sorted T cell fraction (not recorded which). V is TRBV5-1 and J is TRBJ1-1, with no clear D. This sequence originates from a human donor who was either an allogeneic HSCT recipient or a stem cell or donor lymphocyte infusion donor (not recorded which). It is not recorded whose cells these are; they may come from a transplant donor. CDR3 nucleotides: TGCGCCAGCTACACCCCAGGGAACACTGAAGCTTTCTTT. Its translation is CASYTPGNTEAFF.